This T cell receptor beta chain was captured by sequencing in a study of shared clonotypes between healthy human individuals. Looked up from germline, CDR1 is SGHAT and CDR2 is FQNNGV. V was clipped by 5 bases and J by 9 bases, with 14 bases between them. The CDR3 has 13 amino acids. Genomic DNA belonging to each subset was distributed in equal measure over several immunoSEQ plates. Original data processing: Filtering was not the same, since immunoSEQ gave junction-only sequences without quality scores. Generated by immunoSEQ multiplex PCR, the TCRdb table keeps only in-frame clones and is missing some. The V and J calls and clone size were taken over from that table, and D and trimming were inferred from the DNA. The table has fewer than 800,000 clones, approximately 90% seen once. Terminally differentiated effector memory CD45RA+ cells were left out of the naive CD8 fraction, which was CD45RO-negative and positively selected for CCR7.

This chain connects TRBV11-2 to TRBJ2-1; D is unclear. The receptor's source is a man aged 25-45 years in good health. Input material: naive CD8+ T cells sorted from blood. CDR3 DNA sequence: TGTGCCAGCAGCGCCTCCGGGCACGTTGAGCAGTTCTTC. Amino acid sequence: CASSASGHVEQFF.